These 21 T cell receptor beta chains share one sample of origin, sequenced in a study of T cell responses to AZD1222 COVID-19 vaccine. Using immunoSEQ multiplex PCR, the repertoire was profiled, and TCRdb retains in-frame clones only, with some absent. The repertoire has roughly 140,000 clones, about 88% of them found once; the top ten carry 3.1%. Sequencing was performed on peripheral blood, taken 28 days after the second AZD1222 dose. These receptors were collected from an adult who received the AZD1222 COVID-19 vaccine.

The chain links TRBV28 to TRBJ2-3, with a possible D match to TRBD2 (5 bases). Germline V CDR1 and CDR2: MDHEN, SYDVKM. CDR3 length equals 15 residues. V shed 5 bases and J shed 1 base, with 13 bases lying between them. The CDR3 nucleotides read TGTGCCAGCAGTAAGAACATGGGAGGCACAGATACGCAGTATTTT. Residues: CASSKNMGGTDTQYF.

The V call is TRBV5-1, the J call TRBJ1-2; a weak D match, TRBD1 (6 bases). Deletions cut 5 bases from V and 4 bases from J, with 21 bases between. The CDR3 is made up of 16 amino acids. In germline, CDR1 is SGHRS, CDR2 YFSETQ. CDR3 region: CASRGEYRGGGYGYTF. The CDR3 DNA is TGCGCCAGCAGAGGCGAATACCGGGGGGGCGGCTATGGCTACACCTTC. The full variable domain, in which reference TRBV5-1 and TRBJ1-2 provide the parts outside the CDR3, is KAGVTQTPRYLIKTRGQQVTLSCSPISGHRSVSWYQQTPGQGLQFLFEYFSETQRNKGNFPGRFSGRQFSNSRSEMNVSTLELGDSALYLCASRGEYRGGGYGYTFGSGTRLTVV.

The chain uses TRBV5-1 and TRBJ2-5; D possibly corresponds to TRBD1 (5 bases). From germline, CDR1 is SGHRS and CDR2 YFSETQ. CDR3 length: 14 amino acids. Between the trimmed V and J ends, which lost 4 bases and 4 bases, there was a span of 14 bases. The CDR3 nucleotides read TGCGCCAGCAGCCCCGGACACCCACCAGAGACCCAGTACTTC. This gives the protein CASSPGHPPETQYF.

The chain combines TRBV2 with TRBJ1-1; D is possibly TRBD1 (6 bases). The length of the CDR3 is 13 residues. Germline V gene sequence: CDR1 SNHLY, CDR2 FYNNEI. The V gene lost 7 bases and the J gene lost 7 bases, with 16 bases spanning the gap. DNA for the CDR3: TGTGCCAGCAATGGGGGGCAAGGGGGTGAAGCTTTCTTT. This sequence encodes CASNGGQGGEAFF.

The chain recombines TRBV7-9 with TRBJ1-5, with D uncertain. Trimming removed 3 bases from V and 4 bases from J, with 10 bases in between. Germline values: CDR1 SEHNR, CDR2 FQNEAQ (reference sequence). The CDR3 totals 14 residues. The CDR3 DNA reads TGTGCCAGCAGCTTTGCAGGTGCTAATCAGCCCCAGCATTTT. Its protein product is CASSFAGANQPQHF.

The chain joins TRBV30 to TRBJ1-1; no clear D gene. The V gene's germline CDR1 is GTSNPN and CDR2 SVGIG (reference sequence). Trimming shortened V by 2 bases and J by 6 bases, and 7 bases separated the two germline ends. CDR3 length: 11 residues. Written as DNA, the CDR3 is TGTGCCTGGAGTAGACGTTCTGAAGCTTTCTTT. Amino acids: CAWSRRSEAFF.

This chain connects TRBV9 to TRBJ2-7, with D perhaps TRBD2 (5 bases). Per germline, CDR1 SGDLS and CDR2 YYNGEE. V lost 0 bases to trimming and J lost 3 bases, with 13 bases between them. CDR3 length: 15 residues. The CDR3 is CASSVGTLRGYEQYF. The CDR3 DNA reads TGTGCCAGCAGCGTAGGGACTCTCCGTGGCTACGAGCAGTACTTC.

In nucleotides, the CDR3 is TGTGCCAGCAGTGAGCCCCAAACGGACGAAGATTCCTACGAGCAGTACTTC. Residues: CASSEPQTDEDSYEQYF. The rearrangement uses TRBV25-1 and TRBJ2-7; D gene uncertain. The CDR3 runs 17 residues. Germline assignment: CDR1 MGHDK and CDR2 SYGVNS. Trimming removed 3 bases at V and 1 base at J, with 19 bases between.

The CDR3 loop reads CASSIPWSTGEIPQPQHF. The CDR3 bases are TGTGCCAGTAGTATACCCTGGAGTACAGGGGAAATCCCTCAGCCCCAGCATTTT. This rearrangement joins TRBV19 to TRBJ1-5, with 7 bases lining up with TRBD1. V lost 2 bases to trimming and J lost 6 bases; unmatched junction nucleotides: 16. Germline V lookup: CDR1 LNHDA, CDR2 SQIVND (reference sequence). This CDR3 contains 18 residues.

The rearrangement joins TRBV29-1 to TRBJ2-3, with D unresolved. V was shortened by 3 bases and J by 8 bases, with 6 bases between the two germline ends. There are 10 residues in the CDR3. The germline V gene encodes CDR1 SQVTM and CDR2 ANQGSEA. The CDR3 coding sequence is TGCAGCGTTGACGCACCTACGCAGTATTTT. Encoded protein: CSVDAPTQYF.

In DNA, the CDR3 is TGTGCCAGCAGCTTAGGGGGACTACTGACAGATACGCAGTATTTT. Its translation: CASSLGGLLTDTQYF. The V call is TRBV7-2, the J call TRBJ2-3; TRBD2 agrees at 7 bases. CDR3 length equals 15 residues. V trimming: 1 base; J trimming: 3 bases; junction bases outside the gene matches: 4. The germline gives CDR1 SGHTA, CDR2 FQGNSA.

This clone was detected only once. V usage is TRBV25-1 and J usage is TRBJ2-7; unclear D gene. With 9 bases removed from V and 3 bases from J, the gap between germline ends came to 15 bases. The CDR3 is 13 amino acids. The germline V gene encodes CDR1 MGHDK and CDR2 SYGVNS. The CDR3 is CASPVPSGYEQYF. The CDR3 bases are TGTGCCAGTCCAGTCCCGTCAGGCTACGAGCAGTACTTC.

This chain connects TRBV6-4 to TRBJ2-2; TRBD2 matches at 9 bases. CDR3 length: 16 amino acids. Looked up from germline, CDR1 is MRHNA and CDR2 is SNTAGT. The V gene end was trimmed by 3 bases and the J gene end by 5 bases; junction bases not matched to a gene: 7. The DNA of the CDR3 is TGTGCCAGCAGTGAAGGGGCTAGCGGGACTACCGGGGAGCTGTTTTTT. Residues: CASSEGASGTTGELFF.

The chain combines TRBV7-9 with TRBJ1-5; D may be TRBD1 (5 bases). The germline V gene has CDR1 SEHNR and CDR2 FQNEAQ (reference sequence). Trimming removed 5 bases at V and 2 bases at J, with 10 bases between. There are 14 residues in the CDR3. The CDR3 sequence is CASSPGPGNQPQHF. CDR3 in DNA: TGTGCCAGCAGCCCGGGGCCTGGCAATCAGCCCCAGCATTTT.

V usage is TRBV5-1 and J usage is TRBJ2-2; TRBD1 matches at 8 bases. Germline V CDR1 and CDR2: SGHRS, YFSETQ. After removal of 3 bases from V and 3 bases from J, the junction contained 7 bases not matched to a gene. This CDR3 has 16 residues. CDR3 protein: CASSSQGAVDTGELFF. The CDR3 DNA is TGCGCCAGCAGCTCCCAGGGGGCAGTAGACACCGGGGAGCTGTTTTTT.

V and J are TRBV9 and TRBJ1-1; a possible D gene is TRBD1 (6 bases). The CDR3 extends over 15 amino acids. The germline V gene has CDR1 SGDLS and CDR2 YYNGEE. The V gene lost 3 bases and the J gene lost 4 bases, with 16 bases spanning the gap. CDR3 residues: CASSAQGSSFTEAFF. The CDR3 DNA reads TGTGCCAGCAGCGCACAGGGATCGAGCTTCACTGAAGCTTTCTTT.

The V gene is TRBV28, the J gene TRBJ1-2; D not resolved. Germline values: CDR1 MDHEN, CDR2 SYDVKM. Trimming left V 4 bases short and J 8 bases short, with 14 bases between. The length of the CDR3 is 13 residues. CDR3 bases: TGTGCCAGCAGTTCTACCTATTCACCCGGCTACACCTTC. Its protein is CASSSTYSPGYTF.

This clone was observed a few times. The chain couples TRBV7-8 to TRBJ1-5; D not certain. The germline V and J ends were trimmed by 2 bases and 5 bases, with 7 bases remaining between them. This CDR3 has 13 amino acids. The germline CDR1 and CDR2 sequences are SGHVS and FQNEAQ. CDR3 sequence reads: CASSLMVDQPQHF. The CDR3 bases are TGTGCCAGCAGCTTAATGGTTGATCAGCCCCAGCATTTT. The full variable domain, its missing parts supplied by reference TRBV7-8 and TRBJ1-5, is GAGVSQSPRYKVAKRGQDVALRCDPISGHVSLFWYQQALGQGPEFLTYFQNEAQLDKSGLPSDRFFAERPEGSVSTLKIQRTQQEDSAVYLCASSLMVDQPQHFGDGTRLSIL.

The chain combines TRBV28 with TRBJ2-3; 11 nucleotides agree with TRBD2. CDR3 size: 15 residues. Germline V gene data show CDR1 as MDHEN and CDR2 as SYDVKM. Germline trimming cut 3 bases from V and 5 bases from J; bases unmatched to any gene: 4. The CDR3 protein is CASSLLAGGRDTQYF. CDR3 coding DNA: TGTGCCAGCAGTTTGTTAGCGGGAGGGAGAGATACGCAGTATTTT.

The chain employs TRBV7-3 and TRBJ2-4, with a tentative D call TRBD2 (6 bases). V was pared by 4 bases and J by 5 bases, with 15 bases between. Germline CDR1 is SGHTA and CDR2 is FQGTGA. CDR3 length: 15 amino acids. The CDR3: CASSSGPGVQNIQYF. The DNA of the CDR3 is TGTGCCAGCAGCTCAGGCCCGGGGGTGCAAAACATTCAGTACTTC.

This chain uses TRBV5-5 with TRBJ2-7, with 7 bases fitting TRBD1. In germline, CDR1 is SGHKS, CDR2 YYEKEE (reference sequence). The V and J ends lost 3 bases and 5 bases, in that order; junction bases with no gene match: 11. The CDR3 runs to 15 residues. CDR3 sequence: CASSSRDRAGNEQYF. In DNA, the CDR3 is TGTGCCAGCAGCTCCCGGGACAGAGCTGGGAACGAGCAGTACTTC. Full variable domain (rest looked up from reference TRBV5-5 and TRBJ2-7): DAGVTQSPTHLIKTRGQQVTLRCSPISGHKSVSWYQQVLGQGPQFIFQYYEKEERGRGNFPDRFSARQFPNYSSELNVNALLLGDSALYLCASSSRDRAGNEQYFGPGTRLTVT.